This paragraph covers one TCR beta chain sequence. This sample is drawn from a study of blood T cell repertoires in COVID-19. Whole-study context: From T cells, B-cell-depleted T cells, or PBMCs came the material, which was cDNA or gDNA.

The protocol was immunoSEQ multiplex PCR, while the TCRdb copy is restricted to in-frame clones and leaves out a portion. The sample carries approximately 170,000 clones, about four fifths recorded once. The sequencing input was peripheral blood. This clonotype was sampled from an older man with active or convalescent COVID-19.

CDR3 in DNA: TGTGCCAGCAGTTCACCGGGTTCTAGCGGGAGAAAGAGTGAGCAGTTCTTC. Its protein is CASSSPGSSGRKSEQFF. This sequence joins TRBV28 and TRBJ2-1; 10 nucleotides align to TRBD2. Germline V CDR1 and CDR2: MDHEN, SYDVKM. This CDR3 contains 17 residues. V was clipped by 4 bases and J by 9 bases; unmatched bases: 15.